Detailed here is one T cell receptor (beta chain). The antigen remains undetermined. The sample belongs to a study of identical twins. Study observations and caveats: Invariant populations such as MAIT and iNKT cells could partly muddle zero-insertion analyses.

TCRdb re-called the 5' RACE reads with MiXCR, one entry per CDR3 protein. The table shows 350,000 or so distinct CDR3 sequences, with roughly 9% occurring only once. This CDR3 comprises 12 residues. V was trimmed by 6 bases and J by 7 bases, leaving 13 bases between them. V gene TRBV12-3 or TRBV12-4 combines with J gene TRBJ2-7; weak D call: TRBD2 (6 bases). The sequence was collected from a woman in her 50s in good health. Sequencing input: naive T cells sorted from blood. CDR3 amino acids: CASSPLGGEQYV. The CDR3 nucleotides are TGTGCCAGCAGCCCCCTCGGGGGTGAGCAGTACGTC.